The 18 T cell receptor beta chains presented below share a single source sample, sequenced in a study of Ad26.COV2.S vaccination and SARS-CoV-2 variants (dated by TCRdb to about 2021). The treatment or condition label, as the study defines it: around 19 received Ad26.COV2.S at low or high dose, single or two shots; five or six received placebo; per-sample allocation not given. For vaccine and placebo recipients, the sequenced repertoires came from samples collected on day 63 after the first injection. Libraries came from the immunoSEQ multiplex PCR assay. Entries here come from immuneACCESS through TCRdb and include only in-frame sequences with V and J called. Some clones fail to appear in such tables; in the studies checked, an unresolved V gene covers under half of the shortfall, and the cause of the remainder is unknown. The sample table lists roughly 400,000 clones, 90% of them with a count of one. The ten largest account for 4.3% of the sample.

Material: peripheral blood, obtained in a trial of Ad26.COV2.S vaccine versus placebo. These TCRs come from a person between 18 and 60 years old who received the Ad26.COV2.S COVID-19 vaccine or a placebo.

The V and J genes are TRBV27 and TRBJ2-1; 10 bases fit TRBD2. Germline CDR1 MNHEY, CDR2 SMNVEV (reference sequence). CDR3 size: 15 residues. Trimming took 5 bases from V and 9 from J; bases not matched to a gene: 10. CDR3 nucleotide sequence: TGTGCCAGCAGTCCCCGCAAGCGGGAGGGCCTTGAGCAGTTCTTC. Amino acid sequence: CASSPRKREGLEQFF.

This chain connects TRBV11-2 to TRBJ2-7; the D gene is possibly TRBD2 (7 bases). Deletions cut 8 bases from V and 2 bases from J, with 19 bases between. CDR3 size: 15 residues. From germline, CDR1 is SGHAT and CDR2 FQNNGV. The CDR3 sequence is CASGVGGGATYEQYF. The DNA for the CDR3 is TGTGCCAGCGGCGTCGGTGGGGGGGCAACCTACGAGCAGTACTTC. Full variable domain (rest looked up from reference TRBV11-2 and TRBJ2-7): EAGVAQSPRYKIIEKRQSVAFWCNPISGHATLYWYQQILGQGPKLLIQFQNNGVVDDSQLPKDRFSAERLKGVDSTLKIQPAKLEDSAVYLCASGVGGGATYEQYFGPGTRLTVT.

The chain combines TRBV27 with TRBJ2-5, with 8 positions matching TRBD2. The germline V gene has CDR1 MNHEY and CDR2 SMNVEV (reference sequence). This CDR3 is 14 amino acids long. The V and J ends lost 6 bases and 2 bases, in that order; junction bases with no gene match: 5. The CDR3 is CASSLAGLQETQYF. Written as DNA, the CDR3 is TGTGCCAGCAGCTTAGCGGGGTTACAAGAGACCCAGTACTTC.

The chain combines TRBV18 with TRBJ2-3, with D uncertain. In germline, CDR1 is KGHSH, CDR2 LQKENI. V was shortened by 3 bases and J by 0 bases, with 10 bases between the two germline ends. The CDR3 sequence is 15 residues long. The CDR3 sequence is CASSPSTGSTDTQYF. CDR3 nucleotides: TGTGCCAGCTCACCTTCGACCGGAAGCACAGATACGCAGTATTTT.

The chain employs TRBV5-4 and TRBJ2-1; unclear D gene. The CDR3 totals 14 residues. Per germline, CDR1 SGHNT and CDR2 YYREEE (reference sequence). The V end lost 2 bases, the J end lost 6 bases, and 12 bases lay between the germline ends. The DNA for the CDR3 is TGTGCCAGCAGCTTTCGTGACGCAATCAATGAGCAGTTCTTC. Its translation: CASSFRDAINEQFF.

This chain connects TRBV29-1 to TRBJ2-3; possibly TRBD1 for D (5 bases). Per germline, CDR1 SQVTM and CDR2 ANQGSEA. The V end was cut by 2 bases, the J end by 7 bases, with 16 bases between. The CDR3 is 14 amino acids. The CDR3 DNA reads TGCAGCGTTGAATATGCGACAGACTGGAATACGCAGTATTTT. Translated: CSVEYATDWNTQYF.

CDR3 in DNA: TGTGCCAGCAGTGAACAAACAAATACGCAGTATTTT. Translated: CASSEQTNTQYF. The genes are TRBV6-1 and TRBJ2-3; no definite D call. In germline, CDR1 is MNHNS, CDR2 SASEGT. With 2 bases removed from V and 7 bases from J, the gap between germline ends came to 7 bases. The CDR3 length is 12 residues.

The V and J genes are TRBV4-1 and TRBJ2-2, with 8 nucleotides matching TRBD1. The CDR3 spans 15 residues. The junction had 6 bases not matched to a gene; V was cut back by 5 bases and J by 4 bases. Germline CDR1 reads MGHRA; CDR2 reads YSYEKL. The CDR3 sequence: CASSFRGLSTGELFF. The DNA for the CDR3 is TGCGCCAGCAGCTTCAGGGGGCTCAGCACCGGGGAGCTGTTTTTT.

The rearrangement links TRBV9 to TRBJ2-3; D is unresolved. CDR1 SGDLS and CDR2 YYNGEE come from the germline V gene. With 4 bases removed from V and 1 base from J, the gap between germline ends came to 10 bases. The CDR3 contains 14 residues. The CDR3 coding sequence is TGTGCCAGCAGCTACGACGGTGGCACAGATACGCAGTATTTT. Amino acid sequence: CASSYDGGTDTQYF.

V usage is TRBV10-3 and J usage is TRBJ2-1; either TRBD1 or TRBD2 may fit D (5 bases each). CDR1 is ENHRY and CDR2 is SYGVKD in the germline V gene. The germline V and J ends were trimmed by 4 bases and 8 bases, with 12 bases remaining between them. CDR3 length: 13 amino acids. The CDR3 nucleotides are TGTGCCATCAGTGGACATGGGGACGATGAGCAGTTCTTC. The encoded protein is CAISGHGDDEQFF.

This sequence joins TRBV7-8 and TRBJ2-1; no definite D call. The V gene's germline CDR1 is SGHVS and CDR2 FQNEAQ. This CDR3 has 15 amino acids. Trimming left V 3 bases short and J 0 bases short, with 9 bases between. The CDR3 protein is CASSFPQSSYNEQFF. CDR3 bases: TGTGCCAGCAGCTTTCCACAGAGCTCCTACAATGAGCAGTTCTTC.

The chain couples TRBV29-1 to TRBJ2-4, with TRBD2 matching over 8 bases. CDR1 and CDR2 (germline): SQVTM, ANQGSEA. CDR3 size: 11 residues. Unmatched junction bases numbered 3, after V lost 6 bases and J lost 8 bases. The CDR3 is CSVAGADIQYF. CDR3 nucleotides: TGCAGCGTAGCGGGAGCAGACATTCAGTACTTC.

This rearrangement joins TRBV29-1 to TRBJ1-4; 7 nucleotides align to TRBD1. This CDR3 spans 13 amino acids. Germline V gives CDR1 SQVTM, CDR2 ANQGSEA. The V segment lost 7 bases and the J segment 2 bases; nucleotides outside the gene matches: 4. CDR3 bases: TGCAGCGCACAGGGGAGTACTAATGAAAAACTGTTTTTT. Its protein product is CSAQGSTNEKLFF.

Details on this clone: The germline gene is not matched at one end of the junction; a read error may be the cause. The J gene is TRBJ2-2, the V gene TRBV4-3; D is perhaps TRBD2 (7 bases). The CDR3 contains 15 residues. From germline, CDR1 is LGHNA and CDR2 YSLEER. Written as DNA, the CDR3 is TGCACCAGCAGCCGATCGGAGGGGGGGACCGGGGAGCTGTTTTTT. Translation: CTSSRSEGGTGELFF.

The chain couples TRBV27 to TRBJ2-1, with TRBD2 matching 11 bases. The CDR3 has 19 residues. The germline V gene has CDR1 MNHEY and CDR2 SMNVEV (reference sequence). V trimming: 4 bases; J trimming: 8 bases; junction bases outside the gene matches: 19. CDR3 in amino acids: CASSSPIPQLAGVAHEQFF. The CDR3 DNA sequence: TGTGCCAGCAGTTCGCCTATCCCCCAACTAGCGGGAGTTGCCCATGAGCAGTTCTTC.

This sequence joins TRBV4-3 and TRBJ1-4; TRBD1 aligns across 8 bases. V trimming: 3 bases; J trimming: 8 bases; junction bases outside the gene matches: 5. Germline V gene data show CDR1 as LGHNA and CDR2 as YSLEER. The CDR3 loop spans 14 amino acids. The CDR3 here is CASSHGQGGEKLFF. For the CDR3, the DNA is TGCGCCAGCAGCCATGGACAGGGAGGGGAAAAACTGTTTTTT.

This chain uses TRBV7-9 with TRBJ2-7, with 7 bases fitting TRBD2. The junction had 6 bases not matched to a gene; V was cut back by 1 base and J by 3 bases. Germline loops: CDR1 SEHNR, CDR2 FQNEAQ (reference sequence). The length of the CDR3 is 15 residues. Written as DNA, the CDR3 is TGTGCCAGCAGCTTAGGTGGTCTAGCGGACTACGAGCAGTACTTC. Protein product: CASSLGGLADYEQYF.

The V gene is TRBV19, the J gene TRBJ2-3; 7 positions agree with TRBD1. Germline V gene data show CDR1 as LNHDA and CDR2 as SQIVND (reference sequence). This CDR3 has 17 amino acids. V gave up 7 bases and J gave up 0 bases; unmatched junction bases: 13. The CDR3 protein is CASKALSTGPSTDTQYF. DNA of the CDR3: TGTGCCAGTAAAGCCCTCTCGACAGGGCCTAGCACAGATACGCAGTATTTT.